These 9 T cell receptor beta chains were sequenced from one sample in a study of cytotoxic CD8 clonotypes in ibrutinib-treated CLL. Clones were sequenced by immunoSEQ multiplex PCR, and TCRdb holds only the in-frame ones, with some missing. The data contain approximately 150,000 clones, about 72% of them seen just once; the ten biggest clones take up about 27%. Here the sequenced sample was PBMCs, taken after 12 months of ibrutinib treatment. Receptor source: a human donor with chronic lymphocytic leukemia.

The rearrangement uses TRBV19 and TRBJ1-5; D remains ambiguous. Trimming left V 6 bases short and J 3 bases short, with 12 bases between. The germline gives CDR1 LNHDA, CDR2 SQIVND (reference sequence). The CDR3 extends over 14 amino acids. CDR3 in DNA: TGTGCCAGTAGCCCGGCGGGGTTCAATCAGCCCCAGCATTTT. Translated: CASSPAGFNQPQHF.

This clone was picked up one time. This chain joins TRBV9 and TRBJ2-1, with no clear D. The length of the CDR3 is 13 residues. Looked up from germline, CDR1 is SGDLS and CDR2 is YYNGEE. With 1 base removed from V and 4 bases from J, the gap between germline ends came to 6 bases. CDR3 loop: CASSVRPYNEQFF. CDR3 sequence (DNA): TGTGCCAGCAGCGTAAGGCCGTACAATGAGCAGTTCTTC.

The chain uses TRBV6-5 and TRBJ1-6; D is unresolved. Germline V gives CDR1 MNHEY, CDR2 SVGAGI. The CDR3 has 15 amino acids. Deletions cut 0 bases from V and 7 bases from J, with 10 bases between. The CDR3 loop reads CASSYSGGNNSPLHF. In DNA, the CDR3 is TGTGCCAGCAGTTACTCGGGAGGTAACAATTCACCCCTCCACTTT.

The chain carries TRBV7-3 and TRBJ2-2; TRBD1 matches at 7 bases. V shed 2 bases and J 0 bases; nucleotides not matched to a gene: 6. This CDR3 spans 17 amino acids. The germline V gene encodes CDR1 SGHTA and CDR2 FQGTGA. The CDR3 nucleotides read TGTGCCAGCAGCTTACGTCGGACAGGAGCGAACACCGGGGAGCTGTTTTTT. Translation gives CASSLRRTGANTGELFF.

This chain joins TRBV19 and TRBJ2-3, with 11 nucleotides matching TRBD2. CDR1 and CDR2 (germline): LNHDA, SQIVND (reference sequence). The junction had 7 bases not matched to a gene; V was cut back by 7 bases and J by 1 base. This CDR3 region has 16 residues. The CDR3 coding sequence is TGTGCCAGTACAATAGCGGGGGGGCCGGGCACAGATACGCAGTATTTT. Encoded protein: CASTIAGGPGTDTQYF.

The table lists this clone with a few counts. This rearrangement joins TRBV9 to TRBJ2-7; D could derive from TRBD1 or TRBD2 (6 bases each). CDR3 length: 12 residues. Trimming stripped 3 bases from V and 4 bases from J, with 8 bases between. Germline CDR1 and CDR2: SGDLS and YYNGEE. CDR3 loop: CASSEGGYEQYF. The CDR3 DNA reads as TGTGCCAGCAGCGAGGGGGGTTACGAGCAGTACTTC.

The chain has TRBV6-5 and TRBJ1-5; D not certain. Germline CDR1 reads MNHEY; CDR2 reads SVGAGI. V lost 8 bases and J lost 6, with 14 bases in between. CDR3 length equals 13 residues. This CDR3 is CASRGGVSQPQHF. The CDR3 bases are TGTGCCAGCCGAGGCGGGGTGAGTCAGCCCCAGCATTTT.

V gene TRBV5-6 combines with J gene TRBJ1-5; maybe TRBD1 (5 bases). Germline V lookup: CDR1 SGHDT, CDR2 YYEEEE. CDR3 length equals 13 residues. Trimming cost V 4 bases and J 4 bases, with 9 bases left between them. DNA for the CDR3: TGTGCCAGCAGCGAGGGGTGGAATCAGCCCCAGCATTTT. This translates into CASSEGWNQPQHF.

Only one count was recorded for this clone. The CDR3 loop reads CASSPDSNSNQPQHF. For the CDR3, the DNA is TGTGCCAGCAGCCCCGACAGCAATAGCAATCAGCCCCAGCATTTT. This chain joins TRBV6-5 and TRBJ1-5; weak D call: TRBD1 (5 bases). The CDR3 has 15 residues. Germline lookup yields CDR1 MNHEY and CDR2 SVGAGI. Trimming took 6 bases from V and 0 from J, leaving 12 bases between them.